These 18 T cell receptor beta chains came from one sample sequenced in a study of blood T cell repertoires in COVID-19. Generated by immunoSEQ multiplex PCR, the TCRdb table keeps only in-frame clones and is missing some. Of approximately 69,000 clones in the sample, more than 60% are singletons; the top ten hold more than 20%. Sequencing input: peripheral blood. The source is a man aged 60 to 75 with acute or convalescent COVID-19.

V gene TRBV5-1 combines with J gene TRBJ2-7, with 11 bases lining up with TRBD2. V lost 1 base and J lost 6; bases outside the gene matches: 12. This CDR3 spans 17 amino acids. CDR1 and CDR2 (germline): SGHRS, YFSETQ. The CDR3 sequence: CASSLNSGRAAGVEQYF. In DNA form, the CDR3 reads TGCGCCAGCAGCTTGAATAGCGGGAGGGCCGCGGGGGTCGAGCAGTACTTC.

The genes are TRBV4-1 and TRBJ2-3; TRBD2 matches 15 bases. After removal of 4 bases from V and 5 bases from J, the junction contained 1 base not matched to a gene. CDR1 and CDR2 from the germline V gene are MGHRA and YSYEKL. This CDR3 is built from 15 residues. The CDR3 protein is CASSRGLAGGDTQYF. The CDR3, as DNA: TGCGCCAGCAGCCGGGGACTAGCGGGAGGAGATACGCAGTATTTT.

The V and J genes are TRBV30 and TRBJ2-5; TRBD1 agrees at 7 bases. CDR3 length: 14 amino acids. J was trimmed by 3 bases and V by 1 base; bases with no gene match: 5. Germline CDR1 and CDR2: GTSNPN and SVGIG (reference sequence). The CDR3 spells CAWSATGVKETQYF. CDR3 DNA: TGTGCCTGGAGTGCTACAGGGGTAAAAGAGACCCAGTACTTC.

V is TRBV19 and J is TRBJ1-1; D gene unclear. This CDR3 has 12 amino acids. Germline V gene lookup returns CDR1 LNHDA and CDR2 SQIVND (reference sequence). V was clipped by 4 bases and J by 3 bases, with 6 bases between them. In DNA form, the CDR3 reads TGTGCCAGTAGTACCCGTGACACTGAAGCTTTCTTT. The encoded protein is CASSTRDTEAFF. The full variable domain, rest sourced from reference TRBV19 and TRBJ1-1, is DGGITQSPKYLFRKEGQNVTLSCEQNLNHDAMYWYRQDPGQGLRLIYYSQIVNDFQKGDIAEGYSVSREKKESFPLTVTSAQKNPTAFYLCASSTRDTEAFFGQGTRLTVV.

The V call is TRBV12-1, the J call TRBJ2-7; TRBD2, as called in the table, went unchecked against the DNA. TRBV12-1 is reported as a pseudogene. This CDR3 region has 19 residues. In nucleotides, the CDR3 is TGTGCCAGCAGCTTTAATCCCGACGGGACTAGCGGGTACGTCTACGAGCAGTACGTC. Its translation: CASSFNPDGTSGYVYEQYV.

The J gene is TRBJ1-4, the V gene TRBV5-1; D remains ambiguous. The CDR3 is 14 residues long. Per the germline V gene, CDR1 is SGHRS and CDR2 is YFSETQ. Trimming stripped 0 bases from V and 3 bases from J, with 6 bases between. The CDR3 is CASSLGEANEKLFF. The CDR3 DNA reads TGCGCCAGCAGCTTGGGAGAGGCTAATGAAAAACTGTTTTTT.

This rearrangement joins TRBV5-5 to TRBJ1-4, with D uncertain. Per the germline V gene, CDR1 is SGHKS and CDR2 is YYEKEE (reference sequence). The ends were cut back, 2 bases at V and 6 bases at J, with 8 bases in the middle. The CDR3 is made up of 13 amino acids. The CDR3 here is CASSFQEYEKLFF. The CDR3 DNA reads as TGTGCCAGCAGCTTCCAAGAGTATGAAAAACTGTTTTTT.

The chain has TRBV5-1 and TRBJ1-1; 8 nucleotides line up with TRBD1. Trimming removed 0 bases from V and 11 bases from J; junction bases left unmatched: 12. The CDR3 has 15 residues. From germline, CDR1 is SGHRS and CDR2 YFSETQ. This CDR3 is CASSLAQGRQGSAFF. CDR3 in DNA: TGCGCCAGCAGCTTGGCCCAGGGGAGACAGGGGAGCGCTTTCTTT.

This clone has just one count. The chain is built from TRBV2 and TRBJ2-7, with TRBD2 matching over 11 bases. The germline gives CDR1 SNHLY, CDR2 FYNNEI. J lost 2 bases, V lost 6 bases, and 3 bases had no gene match. The CDR3 sequence is 14 residues long. The CDR3 region is CASSETSGTYEQYF. The CDR3 bases are TGTGCCAGCAGCGAGACTAGCGGGACCTACGAGCAGTACTTC.

J is TRBJ2-2 and V is TRBV2; 9 positions match TRBD1. Per germline, CDR1 SNHLY and CDR2 FYNNEI. CDR3 length equals 14 residues. After removal of 6 bases from V and 6 bases from J, the junction contained 5 bases not matched to a gene. The chain's CDR3 is CASSRQGEAGELFF. The CDR3 nucleotides are TGTGCCAGCAGCCGACAGGGGGAAGCCGGGGAGCTGTTTTTT.

CDR3 bases: TGTGCCAGCAGCTTGTGGGAGGGCGAGGCAGATACGCAGTATTTT. It encodes CASSLWEGEADTQYF. This chain uses TRBV5-6 with TRBJ2-3; 7 nucleotides line up with TRBD2. CDR1 is SGHDT, CDR2 YYEEEE, per germline. Trimming at V came to 1 base and at J to 4 bases, leaving 6 bases not matched to a gene. The CDR3 spans 15 residues.

This clone appeared once. This sequence joins TRBV12-3 or TRBV12-4 and TRBJ2-1; tentative D call: TRBD2 (6 bases). CDR3 size: 13 residues. The V and J ends lost 8 bases and 6 bases respectively, with 14 bases between them. DNA of the CDR3: TGTGCCAGCGCCGGGGGTGGACTCAATGAGCAGTTCTTC. It codes for CASAGGGLNEQFF.

V and J are TRBV14 and TRBJ1-1; 8 nucleotides agree with TRBD1. The germline CDR1 and CDR2 sequences are SGHDN and FVKESK. The CDR3 loop spans 13 amino acids. J lost 8 bases, V lost 2 bases, and 4 bases had no gene match. The CDR3 spells CASSQLDREEAFF. In DNA, the CDR3 is TGTGCCAGCAGCCAATTGGACAGGGAAGAAGCTTTCTTT. Complete variable domain (other parts from reference TRBV14 and TRBJ1-1): EAGVTQFPSHSVIEKGQTVTLRCDPISGHDNLYWYRRVMGKEIKFLLHFVKESKQDESGMPNNRFLAERTGGTYSTLKVQPAELEDSGVYFCASSQLDREEAFFGQGTRLTVV.

CDR3 in amino acids: CASSLSRVTSSNEQFF. CDR3 nucleotide sequence: TGTGCCAGCAGTTTATCGAGGGTGACTAGTAGCAATGAGCAGTTCTTC. The V and J genes are TRBV27 and TRBJ2-1; a weak D match, TRBD2 (6 bases). Germline V gene lookup returns CDR1 MNHEY and CDR2 SMNVEV (reference sequence). V was trimmed by 0 bases and J by 6 bases, leaving 15 bases between them. The CDR3 contains 16 residues.

The rearrangement joins TRBV13 to TRBJ2-7; 14 bases agree with TRBD2. Unmatched junction bases numbered 13, after V lost 5 bases and J lost 1 base. The CDR3 runs to 19 residues. The germline V gene has CDR1 PRHDT and CDR2 FYEKMQ (reference sequence). CDR3 nucleotides: TGTGCCAGCAGCCCCCGGCAAGGACTAGCGGGAGGCAGGTCCTACGAGCAGTACTTC. Protein sequence: CASSPRQGLAGGRSYEQYF.

Only a few counts were recorded for this clone. The chain carries TRBV2 and TRBJ1-6; no reliable D call. The germline V gene encodes CDR1 SNHLY and CDR2 FYNNEI. The CDR3 runs to 14 residues. Trimming stripped 6 bases from V and 5 bases from J, with 11 bases between. In DNA form, the CDR3 reads TGTGCCAGCAGCCAGGAGGGTAATAATTCACCCCTCCACTTT. Amino acid sequence: CASSQEGNNSPLHF.

This chain uses TRBV7-8 with TRBJ2-5, with 7 positions matching TRBD1. CDR3 length: 13 residues. Germline CDR1 is SGHVS and CDR2 is FQNEAQ. The ends lost 5 bases at V and 5 bases at J; junction bases unmatched: 5. As DNA, the CDR3 is TGTGCCAGCAGCCAAGGACAGGACGAGACCCAGTACTTC. Translation: CASSQGQDETQYF.

V gene TRBV6-5 combines with J gene TRBJ2-2; 7 nucleotides align to TRBD1. CDR1 is MNHEY, CDR2 SVGAGI, per germline. The CDR3 consists of 15 residues. V shed 5 bases, J shed 4 bases, and the junction held 7 bases outside the gene matches. The CDR3 coding sequence is TGTGCCAGCAGTACCGGGGCAGGGGGCACCGGGGAGCTGTTTTTT. It yields the protein CASSTGAGGTGELFF.